A single sample gave rise to the 5 T cell receptor beta chains below, sequenced in a study of PD-1 blockade in classical Hodgkin lymphoma. TCRdb keeps only in-frame clones here, not all; method: immunoSEQ multiplex PCR. Among under 65,000 clones listed, 80% to 90% were seen once. After autologous stem cell transplantation all patients relapsed, and prior brentuximab vedotin exposure differed between cohorts. Here the sequenced sample was peripheral blood mononuclear cells (PBMCs), taken at baseline. Source of these receptors: a human donor with classical Hodgkin lymphoma.

The chain joins TRBV25-1 to TRBJ2-3, with 9 bases identical to TRBD1. Germline V gene data show CDR1 as MGHDK and CDR2 as SYGVNS. The CDR3 spans 16 residues. V gave up 3 bases and J gave up 5 bases; unmatched junction bases: 9. The DNA of the CDR3 is TGTGCCAGCAGTGAGCGGGGACAGGGCGGCTTAGATACGCAGTATTTT. This sequence encodes CASSERGQGGLDTQYF.

The rearrangement uses TRBV18 and TRBJ2-1; 11 bases agree with TRBD2. V lost 1 base to trimming and J lost 1 base; unmatched junction nucleotides: 9. Germline CDR1 is KGHSH and CDR2 is LQKENI. The CDR3 has 19 amino acids. CDR3 region: CASSPRGGTSGLSYNEQFF. The CDR3 nucleotides are TGTGCCAGCTCACCACGGGGGGGGACTAGCGGATTATCCTACAATGAGCAGTTCTTC. Full variable domain (remainder filled in from reference TRBV18 and TRBJ2-1): NAGVMQNPRHLVRRRGQEARLRCSPMKGHSHVYWYRQLPEEGLKFMVYLQKENIIDESGMPKERFSAEFPKEGPSILRIQQVVRGDSAAYFCASSPRGGTSGLSYNEQFFGPGTRLTVL.

This chain uses TRBV5-1 with TRBJ1-6; 9 nucleotides line up with TRBD1. The CDR3 extends over 15 amino acids. V was clipped by 2 bases and J by 7 bases; unmatched bases: 4. The germline V gene encodes CDR1 SGHRS and CDR2 YFSETQ. The CDR3: CASSFRTGVNSPLHF. The CDR3 bases are TGCGCCAGCAGCTTCAGGACAGGGGTCAATTCACCCCTCCACTTT. The full variable domain, completed using reference TRBV5-1 and TRBJ1-6, is KAGVTQTPRYLIKTRGQQVTLSCSPISGHRSVSWYQQTPGQGLQFLFEYFSETQRNKGNFPGRFSGRQFSNSRSEMNVSTLELGDSALYLCASSFRTGVNSPLHFGNGTRLTVT.

As DNA, the CDR3 is TGTGCCAGCAGCTTAATGCCCCCAGGGGGCATCGGTAGCCCCTACAATGAGCAGTTCTTC. It is translated as CASSLMPPGGIGSPYNEQFF. The V call is TRBV7-3, the J call TRBJ2-1; 8 bases line up with TRBD1. There are 20 residues in the CDR3. Germline CDR1 is SGHTA and CDR2 is FQGTGA. J was trimmed by 2 bases and V by 1 base; bases with no gene match: 16.

The chain's CDR3 is CASSSRDRLQHF. DNA for the CDR3: TGTGCCAGCAGTTCCAGAGACAGGCTCCAGCATTTT. The chain links TRBV27 to TRBJ1-5, with D maybe TRBD1 (6 bases). The CDR3 spans 12 residues. V gave up 4 bases and J gave up 12 bases, with 13 bases separating them. CDR1 MNHEY and CDR2 SMNVEV come from the germline V gene (reference sequence).